A single sample gave rise to the 22 T cell receptor beta chains below, sequenced in a study of blood T cell repertoires in COVID-19. Profiling relied on immunoSEQ multiplex PCR, and the TCRdb table lists in-frame clones only, not all of them. The repertoire holds about 110,000 clones, with 80% to 90% as singletons. Sequencing input: peripheral blood. The receptors here all came from a human donor in a cohort sampled during active COVID-19.

There are a few counts of this clone. This chain joins TRBV23-1 and TRBJ2-2, with no clear D. TRBV23-1 is identified as an open reading frame with a role that is uncertain. Trimming pared 4 bases from V and 2 bases from J, leaving 17 bases between. This CDR3 is 17 amino acids long. The CDR3 DNA follows: TGCGCCAGCAGTCGCATCCGCCAGACACCAAACACCGGGGAGCTGTTTTTT. This codes for CASSRIRQTPNTGELFF.

The chain links TRBV5-6 to TRBJ1-3; possible D gene TRBD1, 5 bases. V shed 7 bases and J shed 2 bases, with 13 bases lying between them. The CDR3 totals 14 residues. Per the germline V gene, CDR1 is SGHDT and CDR2 is YYEEEE. The CDR3 loop reads CASGPSGAGNTIYF. CDR3 nucleotides: TGTGCCAGCGGGCCGTCGGGGGCTGGAAACACCATATATTTT.

The chain is built from TRBV28 and TRBJ2-4; 8 nucleotides align to TRBD2. The CDR3 totals 19 residues. After removal of 5 bases from V and 2 bases from J, the junction contained 17 bases not matched to a gene. CDR1 is MDHEN, CDR2 SYDVKM, per germline. The CDR3 region has the DNA TGTGCCAGCAGTAGCCGGGTTAGCGGGGACCTCTGGCCCAAAAACATTCAGTACTTC. Protein sequence: CASSSRVSGDLWPKNIQYF. Variable domain in full (rest from reference TRBV28 and TRBJ2-4): DVKVTQSSRYLVKRTGEKVFLECVQDMDHENMFWYRQDPGLGLRLIYFSYDVKMKEKGDIPEGYSVSREKKERFSLILESASTNQTSMYLCASSSRVSGDLWPKNIQYFGAGTRLSVL.

The rearrangement uses TRBV7-9 and TRBJ1-4; weak D call: TRBD1 (5 bases). Germline V lookup: CDR1 SEHNR, CDR2 FQNEAQ (reference sequence). This CDR3 comprises 14 residues. Trimming shortened V by 1 base and J by 8 bases, and 11 bases separated the two germline ends. Here the CDR3 DNA reads TGTGCCAGCAGCTTAGGTCAGGGAAGAGAAAAACTGTTTTTT. It yields the protein CASSLGQGREKLFF.

CDR3 region: CASSFRGLGGPSYEQYF. The CDR3 DNA is TGTGCCAGCAGCTTCAGGGGGCTGGGAGGGCCGTCCTACGAGCAGTACTTC. The chain couples TRBV5-4 to TRBJ2-7, with TRBD1 as a possible D gene (8 bases). Germline V lookup: CDR1 SGHNT, CDR2 YYREEE (reference sequence). The CDR3 loop spans 17 amino acids. V shed 2 bases and J shed 1 base, with 19 bases lying between them.

The V gene is TRBV5-1, the J gene TRBJ2-6; perhaps TRBD1 as D (6 bases). The V gene's germline CDR1 is SGHRS and CDR2 YFSETQ. The CDR3 consists of 16 residues. Trimming took 4 bases from V and 5 from J, leaving 16 bases between them. The CDR3 nucleotides are TGCGCCAGCAGCAGGGATGGGACACTCCGGGCCAACGTCCTGACTTTC. Translating it yields CASSRDGTLRANVLTF. Supplemented by reference TRBV5-1 and TRBJ2-6, the full variable domain reads KAGVTQTPRYLIKTRGQQVTLSCSPISGHRSVSWYQQTPGQGLQFLFEYFSETQRNKGNFPGRFSGRQFSNSRSEMNVSTLELGDSALYLCASSRDGTLRANVLTFGAGSRLTVL.

V usage is TRBV7-9 and J usage is TRBJ2-7; maybe TRBD2 (6 bases). Trimming left V 1 base short and J 9 bases short, with 16 bases between. Germline CDR1 reads SEHNR; CDR2 reads FQNEAQ (reference sequence). This CDR3 has 14 amino acids. The CDR3 here is CASSLEGTGGVQYF. CDR3 coding DNA: TGTGCCAGCAGCTTAGAGGGGACTGGAGGGGTGCAGTACTTC.

This clone is a singleton in its sample. The J gene is TRBJ2-5, the V gene TRBV7-2; TRBD1 aligns across 7 bases. Trimming at V came to 5 bases and at J to 4 bases, leaving 10 bases not matched to a gene. Germline V gene lookup returns CDR1 SGHTA and CDR2 FQGNSA. The CDR3 runs to 15 residues. CDR3 sequence: CASSGNRGSGETQYF. Written as DNA, the CDR3 is TGTGCCAGCAGCGGTAACAGGGGATCAGGAGAGACCCAGTACTTC.

V and J are TRBV4-1 and TRBJ2-5; possibly TRBD1 for D (5 bases). The CDR3 totals 14 residues. With 5 bases removed from V and 0 bases from J, the gap between germline ends came to 10 bases. Germline loops: CDR1 MGHRA, CDR2 YSYEKL. The chain's CDR3 is CASSKQEYQETQYF. In DNA, the CDR3 is TGCGCCAGCAGCAAACAGGAATACCAAGAGACCCAGTACTTC.

The chain carries TRBV28 and TRBJ2-7, with D unresolved. The CDR3 sequence is 14 residues long. Germline V gene sequence: CDR1 MDHEN, CDR2 SYDVKM. The germline V and J ends were trimmed by 1 base and 1 base, with 8 bases remaining between them. The CDR3 bases are TGTGCCAGCAGTTTATCGGGTAGTTCCTACGAGCAGTACTTC. Its protein product is CASSLSGSSYEQYF.

V is TRBV28 and J is TRBJ2-7, with 10 positions matching TRBD1. The CDR3 is 14 amino acids. CDR1 and CDR2 from the germline V gene are MDHEN and SYDVKM. V shed 8 bases, J shed 5 bases, and the junction held 9 bases outside the gene matches. The CDR3: CASDSGTGVHEQYF. CDR3 DNA sequence: TGTGCCAGCGACAGTGGGACAGGGGTTCACGAGCAGTACTTC.

Only one count was recorded for this clone. V usage is TRBV3-1 (or the pseudogene TRBV3-2) and J usage is TRBJ1-1, with TRBD1 matching 8 bases. Germline trimming cut 4 bases from V and 5 bases from J; bases unmatched to any gene: 12. The CDR3 has 16 residues. Germline loops: CDR1 LGHDT, CDR2 YNNKEL (reference sequence). The CDR3 DNA follows: TGTGCCAGCAGCCGTGAGGACAGGGTGGAGGGGACTGAAGCTTTCTTT. It specifies CASSREDRVEGTEAFF.

The chain has TRBV18 and TRBJ2-5; 7 bases are a match to TRBD2. This CDR3 has 16 amino acids. The germline V gene encodes CDR1 KGHSH and CDR2 LQKENI. After removal of 0 bases from V and 2 bases from J, the junction contained 6 bases not matched to a gene. The chain's CDR3 is CASSPPLAGLQETQYF. For the CDR3, the DNA is TGTGCCAGCTCACCACCATTAGCGGGCTTGCAAGAGACCCAGTACTTC.

The gene calls are TRBV18 and TRBJ2-7, with D perhaps TRBD2 (7 bases). Trimming removed 6 bases at V and 2 bases at J, with 17 bases between. The CDR3 runs 15 residues. Germline CDR1 reads KGHSH; CDR2 reads LQKENI. The CDR3 DNA follows: TGTGCCAGCTCTCTTCACAAGGGGGGGACCTACGAGCAGTACTTC. Amino acid sequence: CASSLHKGGTYEQYF.

The chain combines TRBV6-5 with TRBJ2-7; 8 bases line up with TRBD2. V shed 6 bases, J shed 5 bases, and the junction held 12 bases outside the gene matches. The CDR3 length is 15 residues. Germline V lookup: CDR1 MNHEY, CDR2 SVGAGI. CDR3 nucleotides: TGTGCCAGCAGAACCCCCGGGGGGGGGAAGAACGAGCAGTACTTC. Translation: CASRTPGGGKNEQYF.

V is TRBV19 and J is TRBJ2-3, with D possibly being TRBD1 (6 bases). The CDR3 loop spans 15 amino acids. Per the germline V gene, CDR1 is LNHDA and CDR2 is SQIVND (reference sequence). V lost 10 bases and J lost 0, with 17 bases in between. The CDR3 DNA is TGTGCCACCTCCTCCTTAGGACAGAGCACAGATACGCAGTATTTT. Translating gives CATSSLGQSTDTQYF.

The chain uses TRBV10-3 and TRBJ2-5; possibly TRBD1 for D (6 bases). The CDR3 contains 14 residues. Germline CDR1 ENHRY, CDR2 SYGVKD. Trimming shortened V by 2 bases and J by 0 bases, and 7 bases separated the two germline ends. CDR3 nucleotides: TGTGCCATCAGTGAGAGGGGGAACCAAGAGACCCAGTACTTC. This translates into CAISERGNQETQYF.

In DNA, the CDR3 is TGTGCCAGCTATACCCTACGGGGGAACTCCTACGAGCAGTACTTC. Translated: CASYTLRGNSYEQYF. V usage is TRBV2 and J usage is TRBJ2-7, with D perhaps TRBD2 (6 bases). CDR3 length: 15 residues. The V end lost 8 bases, the J end lost 0 bases, and 17 bases lay between the germline ends. Germline values: CDR1 SNHLY, CDR2 FYNNEI.

This clone came up a few times. This chain uses TRBV6-6 with TRBJ2-3; weak D call: TRBD2 (6 bases). The germline V gene has CDR1 MNHNY and CDR2 SVGAGI (reference sequence). The CDR3 consists of 15 residues. V was shortened by 6 bases and J by 3 bases, with 16 bases between the two germline ends. DNA of the CDR3: TGTGCCAGCAGCCCGGAGGGGCCGGGGACAGATACGCAGTATTTT. Amino acid sequence: CASSPEGPGTDTQYF.

This chain joins TRBV7-2 and TRBJ2-5; D is unclear. V was cut by 1 base and J by 4 bases, with 13 bases left in between. Germline CDR1 SGHTA, CDR2 FQGNSA. This CDR3 comprises 15 residues. CDR3 nucleotide sequence: TGTGCCAGCAGCTTAGTCGGAACAGCCATAGAGACCCAGTACTTC. Translated, it gives CASSLVGTAIETQYF.

This sequence joins TRBV5-1 and TRBJ2-7, with 8 nucleotides matching TRBD2. The CDR3 runs to 14 residues. Germline CDR1 reads SGHRS; CDR2 reads YFSETQ. With V trimmed by 2 bases and J by 0 bases, 1 base remained unmatched. The CDR3 loop reads CASSFGGASYEQYF. The CDR3 region has the DNA TGCGCCAGCAGCTTCGGGGGGGCCTCCTACGAGCAGTACTTC. Full variable domain (outside the CDR3, taken from reference TRBV5-1 and TRBJ2-7): KAGVTQTPRYLIKTRGQQVTLSCSPISGHRSVSWYQQTPGQGLQFLFEYFSETQRNKGNFPGRFSGRQFSNSRSEMNVSTLELGDSALYLCASSFGGASYEQYFGPGTRLTVT.

The chain joins TRBV5-1 to TRBJ1-3, with TRBD1 as a possible D gene (5 bases). With 1 base removed from V and 0 bases from J, the gap between germline ends came to 8 bases. The CDR3 totals 15 residues. Looked up from germline, CDR1 is SGHRS and CDR2 is YFSETQ. The CDR3 region is CASSLPGNSGNTIYF. CDR3 bases: TGCGCCAGCAGCTTGCCAGGGAACTCTGGAAACACCATATATTTT.